This T cell receptor beta chain was identified in a study of technical replicates of blood from a handful of donors. This table comes from immunoSEQ multiplex PCR, and its TCRdb copy is limited to in-frame clones, with some not included. The profile shows approximately 73,000 clones, about 93% of them singletons. The V gene lost 3 bases and the J gene lost 5 bases, with 14 bases spanning the gap. The CDR3 extends over 14 amino acids. Germline V lookup: CDR1 MDHEN, CDR2 SYDVKM. The specimen was T cells isolated from PBMCs. This receptor was obtained from a human donor in good health. The chain uses TRBV28 and TRBJ2-7; tentative D call: TRBD1 (6 bases). The CDR3 region is CASSLLQGIHEQYF. The CDR3 coding sequence is TGTGCCAGCAGTTTGTTACAGGGAATCCACGAGCAGTACTTC.